The 17 T cell receptor beta chains below all came from one sample that was sequenced in a study of T-cell reconstitution after alpha-beta-depleted transplantation in children. Preparation of the TCRbeta library used unique molecular identifiers. From the PCR reads, TCRdb called clonotypes with MiXCR, one entry per CDR3 protein. This sample has about 640,000 distinct CDR3 sequences, with roughly 13% found just once. This material consisted of PBMCs, mostly from graft donor cells, taken 360 days after TCRalphabeta/CD19-depleted stem cell transplant. The receptors were sampled from a male patient younger than 18 who had a stem cell transplant for acute myeloid leukemia, so the T cells may come from the graft donor.

This clonotype was seen many times. The gene calls are TRBV6-5 and TRBJ1-1, with 7 bases that match TRBD1. This CDR3 is built from 14 residues. V was pared by 2 bases and J by 5 bases, with 5 bases of the junction left unmatched. CDR1 MNHEY and CDR2 SVGAGI come from the germline V gene. Here the CDR3 DNA reads TGTGCCAGCAGTTACAGGGGGCCGGGGACTGAAGCTTTCTTT. Translating it yields CASSYRGPGTEAFF.

This clonotype came up a few times. The chain employs TRBV28 and TRBJ1-1, with a possible D match to TRBD1 (5 bases). Germline V gene data show CDR1 as MDHEN and CDR2 as SYDVKM. The CDR3 runs to 15 residues. Between the trimmed V and J ends, which lost 7 bases and 1 base, there was a span of 16 bases. The CDR3 bases are TGTGCCAGCACCGTGGGAGGGGCAAGGAACACTGAAGCTTTCTTT. Amino acids: CASTVGGARNTEAFF.

The rearrangement links TRBV20-1 to TRBJ1-5; TRBD1 agrees at 9 bases. Germline CDR1 and CDR2: DFQATT and SNEGSKA (reference sequence). The CDR3 runs 20 residues. V shed 0 bases, J shed 0 bases, and the junction held 15 bases outside the gene matches. The CDR3 DNA reads TGCAGTGCTAGAGAAGCAGTAGGGACAGGGCTATCCTATAGCAATCAGCCCCAGCATTTT. It yields the protein CSAREAVGTGLSYSNQPQHF.

This clonotype turned up a few times. V gene TRBV9 combines with J gene TRBJ2-1, with a weak D call TRBD2 (6 bases). The germline V and J ends were trimmed by 0 bases and 0 bases, with 19 bases remaining between them. Germline loops: CDR1 SGDLS, CDR2 YYNGEE. The CDR3 has 19 amino acids. For the CDR3, the DNA is TGTGCCAGCAGCGTAGCGTTACAGACACGGGGGAGCTCCTACAATGAGCAGTTCTTC. Translated, it gives CASSVALQTRGSSYNEQFF.

The V gene is TRBV4-3, the J gene TRBJ2-3; possibly TRBD2 for D (5 bases). Trimming shortened V by 1 base and J by 8 bases, and 10 bases separated the two germline ends. Germline lookup yields CDR1 LGHNA and CDR2 YSLEER. The CDR3 totals 13 residues. The CDR3 reads CASSQAGSGTQYF. Here the CDR3 DNA reads TGCGCCAGCAGCCAAGCGGGGTCCGGTACGCAGTATTTT.

There are many counts of this clonotype. This rearrangement joins TRBV5-1 to TRBJ2-3; D gene uncertain. The germline V and J ends were trimmed by 0 bases and 6 bases, with 8 bases remaining between them. The CDR3 is 13 residues long. CDR1 SGHRS and CDR2 YFSETQ come from the germline V gene. For the CDR3, the DNA is TGCGCCAGCAGCTTGGGAGGTCCCGATACGCAGTATTTT. Translation gives CASSLGGPDTQYF.

The V gene is TRBV12-3 or TRBV12-4, the J gene TRBJ2-3, with TRBD1 matching 10 bases. The CDR3 length is 14 residues. V shed 5 bases, J shed 4 bases, and the junction held 3 bases outside the gene matches. CDR3 nucleotides: TGTGCCAGCAGTGACAGGGGGCGGGCAGATACGCAGTATTTT. Translation: CASSDRGRADTQYF.

This clonotype was counted between two and nine times. The V call is TRBV5-1, the J call TRBJ2-7; perhaps TRBD2 as D (5 bases). Trimming shortened V by 3 bases and J by 4 bases, and 14 bases separated the two germline ends. The CDR3 has 14 residues. Germline CDR1 reads SGHRS; CDR2 reads YFSETQ. The chain's CDR3 is CASSSGGVSYEQYF. The CDR3 nucleotides are TGCGCCAGCAGCTCCGGAGGAGTATCGTACGAGCAGTACTTC.

This clonotype was observed a few times. The V call is TRBV20-1, the J call TRBJ2-2; no definite D call. Germline V gene sequence: CDR1 DFQATT, CDR2 SNEGSKA (reference sequence). The V end was cut by 6 bases, the J end by 6 bases, with 23 bases between. The CDR3 is 16 residues long. The CDR3 DNA follows: TGCAGTGCCCCCCATGGGCTCCCTAACAACGCCGGGGAGCTGTTTTTT. This codes for CSAPHGLPNNAGELFF.

A few counts support this clonotype. This chain joins TRBV18 and TRBJ1-5; D may be TRBD1 (5 bases). The CDR3 contains 15 residues. Germline V gene data show CDR1 as KGHSH and CDR2 as LQKENI. Between the trimmed V and J ends, which lost 6 bases and 8 bases, there was a span of 20 bases. CDR3 in DNA: TGTGCCAGCTCCTCTTGGGGCAGGTTTATGGAGCCCCAGCATTTT. Translated, it gives CASSSWGRFMEPQHF.

The chain has TRBV19 and TRBJ1-1; D ambiguous. The CDR3 has 13 residues. Germline loops: CDR1 LNHDA, CDR2 SQIVND (reference sequence). V was clipped by 10 bases and J by 1 base, with 13 bases between them. This CDR3 is CAKFPPPNTEAFF. CDR3 sequence (DNA): TGTGCCAAATTTCCTCCCCCGAACACTGAAGCTTTCTTT.

This clonotype has just a few counts. The rearrangement links TRBV29-1 to TRBJ1-1, with a possible D match to TRBD1 (5 bases). This CDR3 spans 11 amino acids. Germline V gene data show CDR1 as SQVTM and CDR2 as ANQGSEA. Trimming pared 7 bases from V and 4 bases from J, leaving 10 bases between. CDR3 sequence: CSADSLTEAFF. DNA of the CDR3: TGCAGCGCTGACAGTCTCACTGAAGCTTTCTTT.

The chain has TRBV20-1 and TRBJ2-5; the D gene is possibly TRBD2 (7 bases). CDR1 and CDR2 from the germline V gene are DFQATT and SNEGSKA (reference sequence). CDR3 length: 16 residues. The CDR3 is CSRKRAGALDSETQYF. The CDR3 coding sequence is TGCAGCCGAAAAAGGGCGGGGGCGCTTGATTCGGAGACCCAGTACTTC.

The rearrangement joins TRBV15 to TRBJ1-1; 7 bases match TRBD1. The J segment lost 5 bases and the V segment lost 8 bases, leaving 11 bases of the junction unmatched. Per the germline V gene, CDR1 is LNHNV and CDR2 is YYDKDF (reference sequence). The CDR3 runs to 14 residues. The CDR3 nucleotides read TGTGCCACCTGCCCGACAGGGAGGGAGACTGAAGCTTTCTTT. Protein product: CATCPTGRETEAFF.

The chain couples TRBV20-1 to TRBJ2-7, with a weak D call TRBD2 (7 bases). V lost 0 bases to trimming and J lost 2 bases, with 14 bases between them. The CDR3 is 15 residues long. Germline V gives CDR1 DFQATT, CDR2 SNEGSKA (reference sequence). CDR3 DNA sequence: TGCAGTGCTAGAGATAGAGGGGGAGGGACCTACGAGCAGTACTTC. As protein: CSARDRGGGTYEQYF.

V and J are TRBV2 and TRBJ2-1; no clear D. This CDR3 comprises 12 residues. Between the trimmed V and J ends, which lost 11 bases and 9 bases, there was a span of 17 bases. Germline CDR1 and CDR2: SNHLY and FYNNEI. This CDR3 is CAWVGLVREQFF. CDR3 nucleotides: TGTGCCTGGGTCGGTCTAGTTCGTGAGCAGTTCTTC.

This clonotype has just a few counts. The chain has TRBV12-3 or TRBV12-4 and TRBJ2-1; 8 nucleotides line up with TRBD2. After removal of 5 bases from V and 9 bases from J, the junction contained 9 bases not matched to a gene. This CDR3 is built from 14 residues. The CDR3 nucleotides read TGTGCCAGCAGTACCCTAGCGGGCTTAAGTGAGCAGTTCTTC. This sequence encodes CASSTLAGLSEQFF.